This T cell receptor (beta chain) was recorded in a study of blood T cell repertoires in COVID-19. At the level of the study: Material from acute and convalescent COVID-19 was sourced from the United States, Italy and Spain. Sources were T cells, B-cell-depleted T cells, or PBMCs; the material itself was cDNA or gDNA.

Original processing methods: The assay estimated nucleated cells by amplifying reference gene primers. The repertoire was sequenced with immunoSEQ multiplex PCR; TCRdb's copy has only in-frame clones and lacks some. That table supplies the V and J calls and clone size; D and trimming were determined from the DNA. Among 39,000 or so clones listed, around 81% were seen once. The clonotype comes from a man aged 40-50 years with active or convalescent COVID-19. The sequencing sample was made of peripheral blood.

CDR3 residues: CASTRDRFYGYTF. The CDR3 region has the DNA TGTGCCAGCACCCGAGATAGATTCTATGGCTACACCTTC. This chain uses TRBV12-3 or TRBV12-4 with TRBJ1-2; D is ambiguous. This CDR3 comprises 13 residues. The V gene lost 7 bases and the J gene lost 4 bases, with 13 bases spanning the gap.